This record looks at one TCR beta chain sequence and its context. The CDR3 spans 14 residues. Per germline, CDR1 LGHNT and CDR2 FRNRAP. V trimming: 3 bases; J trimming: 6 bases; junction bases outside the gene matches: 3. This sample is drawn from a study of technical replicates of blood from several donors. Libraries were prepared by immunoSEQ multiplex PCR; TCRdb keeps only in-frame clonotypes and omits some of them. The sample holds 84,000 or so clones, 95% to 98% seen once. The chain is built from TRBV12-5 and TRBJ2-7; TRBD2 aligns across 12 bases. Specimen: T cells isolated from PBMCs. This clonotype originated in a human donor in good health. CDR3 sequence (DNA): TGTGCTAGTGGTTTTAGACTAGCGGGGGCCGAGCAGTACTTC. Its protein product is CASGFRLAGAEQYF.